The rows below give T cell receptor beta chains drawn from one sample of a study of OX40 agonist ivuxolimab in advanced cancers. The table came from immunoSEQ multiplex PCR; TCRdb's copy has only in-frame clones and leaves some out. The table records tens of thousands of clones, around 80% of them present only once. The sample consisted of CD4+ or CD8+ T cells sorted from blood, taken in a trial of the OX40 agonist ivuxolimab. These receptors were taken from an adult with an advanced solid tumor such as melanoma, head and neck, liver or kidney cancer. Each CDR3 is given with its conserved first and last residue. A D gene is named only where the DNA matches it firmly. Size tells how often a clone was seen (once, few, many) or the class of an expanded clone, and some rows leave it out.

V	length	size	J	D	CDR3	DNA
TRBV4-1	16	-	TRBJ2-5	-	CASSQGRLGLQETQYF	TGCGCCAGCAGCCAAGGTCGGTTGGGGCTACAAGAGACCCAGTACTTC
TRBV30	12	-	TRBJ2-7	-	CAWSDSTYEQYF	TGTGCCTGGAGTGACAGTACCTACGAGCAGTACTTC
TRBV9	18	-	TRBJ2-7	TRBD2	CASSAYGTGSGSRNEQYF	TGTGCCAGCAGCGCATATGGGACCGGTAGCGGGAGTAGGAACGAGCAGTACTTC
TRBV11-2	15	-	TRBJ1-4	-	CASQPVPATNEKLFF	TGTGCCAGCCAGCCGGTCCCTGCAACTAATGAAAAACTGTTTTTT
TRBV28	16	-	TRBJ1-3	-	CASSSDGRSSGNTIYF	TGTGCCAGCAGCTCTGATGGACGTAGCTCTGGAAACACCATATATTTT
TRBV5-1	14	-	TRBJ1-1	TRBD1	CASSFDRANTEAFF	TGCGCCAGCAGCTTCGACAGGGCGAACACTGAAGCTTTCTTT
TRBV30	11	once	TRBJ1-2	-	CAWSVGYGYTF	TGTGCCTGGAGTGTGGGTTATGGCTACACCTTC
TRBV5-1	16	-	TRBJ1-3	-	CASSWVPFSSGNTIYF	TGCGCCAGCAGCTGGGTACCCTTCAGCTCTGGAAACACCATATATTTT
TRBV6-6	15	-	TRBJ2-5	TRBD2	CASSYSASGQETQYF	TGTGCCAGCAGTTACTCGGCTAGCGGCCAAGAGACCCAGTACTTC
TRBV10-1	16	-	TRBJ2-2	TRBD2	CASSKSMAGGTGELFF	TGCGCCAGCAGTAAGAGTATGGCGGGAGGCACCGGGGAGCTGTTTTTT
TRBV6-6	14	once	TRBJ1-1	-	CASSGRGENTEAFF	TGTGCCAGCAGTGGGCGAGGGGAGAACACTGAAGCTTTCTTT
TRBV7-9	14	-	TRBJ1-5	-	CASSDGQSVWPQHF	TGTGCCAGCAGCGACGGACAGTCCGTCTGGCCCCAGCATTTT
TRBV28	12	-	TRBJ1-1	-	CAGSFGGTEAFF	TGTGCCGGCAGTTTTGGAGGCACTGAAGCTTTCTTT
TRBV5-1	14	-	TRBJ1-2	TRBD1	CASSLQQGGGGYTF	TGCGCCAGCAGCCTGCAACAGGGGGGCGGGGGCTACACCTTC
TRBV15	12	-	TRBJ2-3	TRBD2	CATSRDSGRQYF	TGTGCCACCAGCAGAGATAGCGGGAGGCAGTATTTT
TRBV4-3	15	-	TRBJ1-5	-	CASSQDLGVDQPQHF	TGCGCCAGCAGCCAAGATTTGGGGGTGGATCAGCCCCAGCATTTT
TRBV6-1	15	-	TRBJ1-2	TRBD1	CASSEYFEGAGGYTF	TGTGCCAGCAGTGAATACTTTGAGGGGGCAGGTGGCTACACCTTC
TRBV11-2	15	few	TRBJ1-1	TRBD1	CASSLLQGSNTEAFF	TGTGCCAGCAGCCTACTACAGGGGTCGAACACTGAAGCTTTCTTT
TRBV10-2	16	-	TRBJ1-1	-	CASSGGARVTTTEAFF	TGCGCCAGCAGTGGGGGGGCCAGGGTCACGACAACTGAAGCTTTCTTT
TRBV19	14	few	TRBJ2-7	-	CASSEAGFTYEQYF	TGTGCCAGTAGTGAGGCAGGGTTCACCTACGAGCAGTACTTC
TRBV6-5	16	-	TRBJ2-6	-	CASSYPTSSGANVLTF	TGTGCCAGCAGTTACCCAACTAGTTCCGGGGCCAACGTCCTGACTTTC
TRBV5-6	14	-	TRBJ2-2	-	CASSFGTYGGELFF	TGTGCCAGCAGCTTCGGCACTTATGGCGGGGAGCTGTTTTTT
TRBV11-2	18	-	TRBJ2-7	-	CASSLGGAVGDPSYEQYF	TGTGCCAGCAGCTTAGGGGGCGCGGTTGGGGATCCCTCCTACGAGCAGTACTTC
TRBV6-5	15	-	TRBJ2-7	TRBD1	CASSFTGTGGIEQYF	TGTGCCAGCAGTTTCACCGGGACAGGGGGCATCGAGCAGTACTTC
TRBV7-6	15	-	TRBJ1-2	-	CASSLTGTRNYGYTF	TGTGCCAGCAGTCTCACCGGGACAAGGAATTATGGCTACACCTTC
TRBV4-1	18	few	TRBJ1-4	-	CASSQALRGGSGNEKLFF	TGCGCCAGCAGCCAGGCTTTGCGTGGAGGCTCCGGTAATGAAAAACTGTTTTTT
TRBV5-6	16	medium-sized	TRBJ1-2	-	CASSVGVSNSNYGYTF	TGTGCCAGCAGCGTAGGGGTCAGTAACTCTAACTATGGCTACACCTTC
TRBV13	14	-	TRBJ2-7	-	CASSPRDSDYEQYF	TGTGCCAGCAGCCCGAGGGACTCCGACTACGAGCAGTACTTC
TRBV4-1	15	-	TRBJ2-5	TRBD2	CASSQEGLASGTQYF	TGCGCCAGCAGCCAAGAGGGACTAGCATCAGGGACCCAGTACTTC
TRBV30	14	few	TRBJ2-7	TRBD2	CACHREAKTYEQYF	TGTGCCTGCCATCGGGAGGCAAAAACCTACGAGCAGTACTTC
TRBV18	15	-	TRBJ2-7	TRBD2	CASSPGLAGVYEQYF	TGTGCCAGCTCACCGGGACTAGCGGGAGTGTACGAGCAGTACTTC
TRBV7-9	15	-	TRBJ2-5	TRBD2	CASSLGGRAGETQYF	TGTGCCAGCAGCTTAGGCGGGAGGGCCGGGGAGACCCAGTACTTC
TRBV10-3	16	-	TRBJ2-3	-	CAISAGQWGSTDTQYF	TGTGCCATCAGTGCCGGCCAGTGGGGGAGCACAGATACGCAGTATTTT
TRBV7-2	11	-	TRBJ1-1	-	CASSFTPEAFF	TGTGCCAGCAGCTTCACCCCTGAAGCTTTCTTT
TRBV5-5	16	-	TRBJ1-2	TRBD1	CASSLAAQGLNYGYTF	TGTGCCAGCAGCTTGGCGGCACAGGGGCTTAACTATGGCTACACCTTC
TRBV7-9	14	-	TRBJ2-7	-	CASSNPRHQLMQYF	TGTGCCAGCAGTAACCCCCGGCACCAGTTAATGCAGTACTTC
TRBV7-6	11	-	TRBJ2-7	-	CASSLGDEQYF	TGTGCCAGCAGCTTAGGGGACGAGCAGTACTTC
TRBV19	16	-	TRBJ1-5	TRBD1	CASSIGPGQGDQPQLF	TGTGCCAGTAGTATAGGACCGGGACAGGGGGATCAGCCCCAGCTTTTT
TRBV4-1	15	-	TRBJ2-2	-	CASSQMSKGAGELFF	TGCGCCAGCAGCCAAATGAGCAAGGGTGCCGGGGAGCTGTTTTTT
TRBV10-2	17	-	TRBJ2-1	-	CASSELAYSSSYNEQFF	TGCGCCAGCAGTGAGTTGGCCTACTCATCCTCCTACAATGAGCAGTTCTTC
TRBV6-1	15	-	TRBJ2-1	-	CASSRSGSQYNEQFF	TGTGCCAGCAGTCGAAGCGGGTCCCAATACAATGAGCAGTTCTTC
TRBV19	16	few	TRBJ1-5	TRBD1	CASSPRQGIRGQPQHF	TGTGCCAGTAGTCCCCGACAGGGAATAAGGGGTCAGCCCCAGCATTTT
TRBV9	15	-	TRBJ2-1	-	CASSVGGNSDNEQFF	TGTGCCAGCAGCGTAGGTGGAAACAGCGACAATGAGCAGTTCTTC
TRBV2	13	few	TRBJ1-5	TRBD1	CASKGQPNQPQHF	TGTGCCAGCAAGGGACAGCCTAATCAGCCCCAGCATTTT
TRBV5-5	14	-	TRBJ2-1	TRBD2	CASSSTSAYNEQFF	TGTGCCAGCAGCAGTACTAGCGCTTACAATGAGCAGTTCTTC
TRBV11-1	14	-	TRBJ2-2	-	CASSSGRVTGELFF	TGTGCCAGCAGCTCCGGACGGGTCACCGGGGAGCTGTTTTTT
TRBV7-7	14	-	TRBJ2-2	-	CASSLESGAGELFF	TGTGCCAGCAGCTTAGAATCTGGGGCCGGGGAGCTGTTTTTT
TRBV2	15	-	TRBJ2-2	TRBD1	CASSQGQIAPGELFF	TGTGCCAGCAGTCAGGGACAGATCGCCCCCGGGGAGCTGTTTTTT